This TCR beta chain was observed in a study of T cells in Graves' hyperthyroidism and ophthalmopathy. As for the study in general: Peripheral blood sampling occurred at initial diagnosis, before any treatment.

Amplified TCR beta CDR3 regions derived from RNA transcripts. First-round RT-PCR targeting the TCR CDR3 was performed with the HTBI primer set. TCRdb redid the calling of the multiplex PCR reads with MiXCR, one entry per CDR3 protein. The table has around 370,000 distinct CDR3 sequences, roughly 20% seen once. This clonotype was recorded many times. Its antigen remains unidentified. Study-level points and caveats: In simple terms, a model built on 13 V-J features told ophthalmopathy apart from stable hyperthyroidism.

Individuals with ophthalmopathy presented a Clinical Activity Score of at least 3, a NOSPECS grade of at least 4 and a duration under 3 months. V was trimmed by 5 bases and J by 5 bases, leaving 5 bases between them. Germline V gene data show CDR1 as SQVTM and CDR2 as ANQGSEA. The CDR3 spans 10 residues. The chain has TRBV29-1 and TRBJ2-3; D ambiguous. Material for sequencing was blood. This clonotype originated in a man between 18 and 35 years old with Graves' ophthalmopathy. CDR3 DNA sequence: TGCAGCGTTCTTCAAGATACGCAGTATTTT. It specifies CSVLQDTQYF.